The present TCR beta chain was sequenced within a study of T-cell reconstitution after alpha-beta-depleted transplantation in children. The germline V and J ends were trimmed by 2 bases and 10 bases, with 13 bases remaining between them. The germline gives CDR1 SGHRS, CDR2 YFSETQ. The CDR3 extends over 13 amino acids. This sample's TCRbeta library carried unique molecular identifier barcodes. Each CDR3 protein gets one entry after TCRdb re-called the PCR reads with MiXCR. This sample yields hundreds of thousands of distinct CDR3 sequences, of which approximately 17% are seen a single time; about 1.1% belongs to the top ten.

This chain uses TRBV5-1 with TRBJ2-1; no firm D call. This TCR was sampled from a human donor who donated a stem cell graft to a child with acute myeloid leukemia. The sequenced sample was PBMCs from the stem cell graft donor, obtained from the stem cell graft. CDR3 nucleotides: TGCGCCAGCAGCTTAAACCGACCAAAAGAGCAGTTCTTC. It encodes CASSLNRPKEQFF.